Listed here are 27 T cell receptor beta chains from one sample, sequenced in a study of vaccination and CD4 T cells after COVID-19 (dated by TCRdb to the early 2020s). The label giving this sample's treatment or condition can be read as: approximately nine-day PBMC culture with coronavirus spike peptide pools or control peptides (ViraFEST assay). The antigens of these receptors remain unknown. The library was obtained by PCR. The listed sequencing device is Illumina iSeq 100. TCR sequencing of DNA from cultured CD4+ T cells used the Oncomine TCR Beta short-read assay at the Johns Hopkins FTIC core. TCRdb redid the processing of the public reads, applying fastp at Q25 and MiXCR, and retained in-frame beta chains. Here each entry gathers all rows of one CDR3 protein and keeps the most common genes and DNA. The sample table shows 6,500 to 9,500 distinct CDR3 sequences, and less than 60% are seen once. The leading ten clones occupy 45% to 50% of the sample.

The sequenced material came from CD4+ T cells from blood, cultured in vitro. These receptor sequences come from a human donor who had recovered from COVID-19.

V gene TRBV10-3 combines with J gene TRBJ1-1; D is unresolved. Germline V gives CDR1 ENHRY, CDR2 SYGVKD. This CDR3 region has 13 residues. V was shortened by 8 bases and J by 1 base, with 11 bases between the two germline ends. CDR3 sequence reads: CAIGVGGNTEAFF. CDR3 bases: TGTGCCATCGGCGTGGGAGGGAACACTGAAGCTTTCTTT.

The chain couples TRBV7-2 to TRBJ1-2, with 9 bases fitting TRBD1. V trimming: 5 bases; J trimming: 7 bases; junction bases outside the gene matches: 11. The CDR3 has 15 residues. Looked up from germline, CDR1 is SGHTA and CDR2 is FQGNSA. CDR3 bases: TGTGCCAGCAGCCCCACCCTACAGGGGGCTAGTGGCTACACCTTC. Amino acids: CASSPTLQGASGYTF.

This chain links TRBV24-1 with TRBJ1-2; D is undetermined. Germline V lookup: CDR1 KGHDR, CDR2 SFDVKD. The V and J ends lost 0 bases and 2 bases respectively, with 6 bases between them. This CDR3 contains 14 residues. The CDR3 protein is CATSDLDVNYGYTF. CDR3 in DNA: TGTGCCACCAGTGATTTGGATGTCAACTATGGCTACACCTTC.

The genes are TRBV2 and TRBJ2-2; D ambiguous. Trimming left V 4 bases short and J 4 bases short, with 7 bases between. This CDR3 is built from 13 residues. The V gene's germline CDR1 is SNHLY and CDR2 FYNNEI. The CDR3 nucleotides read TGTGCCAGCAGTGCACCCCCCACCGGGGAGCTGTTTTTT. Protein product: CASSAPPTGELFF.

This CDR3 is CASRSQGAGVQPQHF. The CDR3 region has the DNA TGTGCCAGCAGGTCCCAGGGGGCAGGAGTCCAGCCCCAGCATTTT. The J gene is TRBJ1-5, the V gene TRBV6-1, with 8 positions matching TRBD1. The junction had 11 bases not matched to a gene; V was cut back by 6 bases and J by 7 bases. From germline, CDR1 is MNHNS and CDR2 SASEGT. The CDR3 is 15 residues long.

The rearrangement joins TRBV25-1 to TRBJ1-5, with a weak D call TRBD1 (5 bases). This CDR3 is 14 amino acids long. The germline V gene has CDR1 MGHDK and CDR2 SYGVNS. Trimming shortened V by 6 bases and J by 7 bases, and 16 bases separated the two germline ends. The CDR3 region is CASSRGVEGQPQHF. CDR3 in DNA: TGTGCCAGCAGCCGCGGCGTTGAGGGGCAGCCCCAGCATTTT.

The table lists this clonotype with a count of one. As the CDR3 is not closed by the conserved phenylalanine or tryptophan, this likely results from a read error. The rearrangement joins TRBV12-3 or TRBV12-4 to TRBJ1-1; D may be TRBD1 (6 bases). Trimming took 3 bases from V and 0 from J, leaving 17 bases between them. The length of the CDR3 is 17 residues. CDR3 in amino acids: CASSFEGRGEVNTEAFL. The DNA of the CDR3 is TGTGCCAGCAGTTTCGAAGGGAGGGGGGAAGTGAACACTGAAGCTTTCCTT.

The chain couples TRBV6-5 to TRBJ1-1, with 9 bases matching TRBD1. Germline V CDR1 and CDR2: MNHEY, SVGAGI. The V gene end was trimmed by 2 bases and the J gene end by 3 bases; junction bases not matched to a gene: 7. This CDR3 has 16 residues. The CDR3 nucleotides read TGTGCCAGCAGTTACCCTACAGGGGGCCCACACACTGAAGCTTTCTTT. Its protein is CASSYPTGGPHTEAFF.

V gene TRBV29-1 combines with J gene TRBJ1-2; possibly TRBD1 for D (5 bases). V dropped 5 bases and J dropped 0 bases, with 19 bases sitting between them. The CDR3 runs to 16 residues. The germline CDR1 and CDR2 sequences are SQVTM and ANQGSEA. CDR3 sequence reads: CSVFIPGTGANYGYTF. The CDR3 DNA sequence: TGCAGCGTTTTCATCCCCGGGACGGGGGCTAACTATGGCTACACCTTC.

The chain recombines TRBV30 with TRBJ2-2; the D is unclear. This CDR3 comprises 11 residues. The ends were cut back, 0 bases at V and 6 bases at J, with 2 bases in the middle. Germline V CDR1 and CDR2: GTSNPN, SVGIG (reference sequence). The chain's CDR3 is CAWSVPGELFF. The CDR3 region has the DNA TGTGCCTGGAGTGTCCCCGGGGAGCTGTTTTTT.

V is TRBV6-5 and J is TRBJ2-7; TRBD1 matches at 8 bases. V was pared by 4 bases and J by 6 bases, with 8 bases of the junction left unmatched. The CDR3 covers 14 residues. Germline CDR1 reads MNHEY; CDR2 reads SVGAGI. CDR3 bases: TGTGCCAGCAGTTCGTCGGACAGGGTGGGCGAGCAGTACTTC. Protein product: CASSSSDRVGEQYF.

This clonotype has more than one count but fewer than ten. V is TRBV6-1 and J is TRBJ2-7; 9 bases align to TRBD2. V was pared by 6 bases and J by 5 bases, with 17 bases of the junction left unmatched. CDR3 length equals 17 residues. Germline V CDR1 and CDR2: MNHNS, SASEGT. The CDR3 region is CASSTNLISGGGNEQYF. The CDR3, as DNA: TGTGCCAGCAGCACAAACCTTATTAGCGGGGGAGGAAACGAGCAGTACTTC.

J is TRBJ1-5 and V is TRBV20-1, with D possibly TRBD1 on 6 matching bases. The CDR3 totals 11 residues. Germline CDR1 reads DFQATT; CDR2 reads SNEGSKA (reference sequence). V dropped 6 bases and J dropped 12 bases, with 15 bases sitting between them. For the CDR3, the DNA is TGCAGTGCCGGGGGCGAGGGCCTCCAGCATTTT. Residues: CSAGGEGLQHF.

The chain employs TRBV6-1 and TRBJ1-5; no firm D call. The CDR3 has 12 amino acids. Germline V lookup: CDR1 MNHNS, CDR2 SASEGT. V was shortened by 5 bases and J by 4 bases, with 6 bases between the two germline ends. In nucleotides, the CDR3 is TGTGCCAGCAGTCAAAATAATCAGCCCCAGCATTTT. This encodes CASSQNNQPQHF.

The chain employs TRBV6-1 and TRBJ1-4; TRBD1 matches at 9 bases. The CDR3 is made up of 15 amino acids. From germline, CDR1 is MNHNS and CDR2 SASEGT. Germline trimming cut 6 bases from V and 3 bases from J; bases unmatched to any gene: 5. The CDR3 spells CASRKGQGANEKLFF. In DNA, the CDR3 is TGTGCCAGCAGGAAGGGACAGGGTGCTAATGAAAAACTGTTTTTT.

The V and J genes are TRBV7-2 and TRBJ1-5; D might be TRBD1 (6 bases). The germline V gene has CDR1 SGHTA and CDR2 FQGNSA. The CDR3 runs 13 residues. With 2 bases removed from V and 6 bases from J, the gap between germline ends came to 8 bases. This chain's CDR3 is CASSLTGTQPQHF. The CDR3 DNA reads as TGTGCCAGCAGCTTAACAGGGACTCAGCCCCAGCATTTT.

The V call is TRBV19, the J call TRBJ2-7; tentatively, D is TRBD2 (8 bases). This CDR3 contains 15 residues. CDR1 and CDR2 (germline): LNHDA, SQIVND (reference sequence). V was shortened by 3 bases and J by 4 bases, with 16 bases between the two germline ends. CDR3: CASSIPGGTRYEQYF. The CDR3 DNA sequence: TGTGCCAGTAGTATCCCAGGGGGGACTAGATACGAGCAGTACTTC.

The V and J genes are TRBV5-1 and TRBJ1-2; TRBD1 agrees at 11 bases. J was trimmed by 6 bases and V by 3 bases; bases with no gene match: 13. Per the germline V gene, CDR1 is SGHRS and CDR2 is YFSETQ. This CDR3 comprises 17 residues. CDR3 sequence (DNA): TGCGCCAGCAGCTCCGGACAGGGGGCGGTCAGTGAGAATGGCTACACCTTC. This translates into CASSSGQGAVSENGYTF.

For the CDR3, the DNA is TGCAGTGCTCGTAAGACGGTGAATTCACCCCTCCACTTT. Protein sequence: CSARKTVNSPLHF. V and J are TRBV20-1 and TRBJ1-6; no definite D call. The CDR3 is 13 amino acids. V lost 5 bases and J 7 bases, leaving 12 bases between the germline ends. Germline lookup yields CDR1 DFQATT and CDR2 SNEGSKA (reference sequence).

The J gene is TRBJ2-4, the V gene TRBV6-5; 8 nucleotides line up with TRBD1. Per germline, CDR1 MNHEY and CDR2 SVGAGI. CDR3 length: 16 residues. The V segment lost 4 bases and the J segment 7 bases; nucleotides outside the gene matches: 12. The CDR3, as DNA: TGTGCCAGCAGTTCCCCCGGGACAGGTCCCCGGAACATTCAGTACTTC. Translated, it gives CASSSPGTGPRNIQYF.

This chain uses TRBV12-3 or TRBV12-4 with TRBJ2-7; D is unclear. This CDR3 has 12 amino acids. V was cut by 3 bases and J by 5 bases, with 8 bases left in between. CDR3: CASSFWSNEQYF. In nucleotides, the CDR3 is TGTGCCAGCAGTTTCTGGTCAAACGAGCAGTACTTC.

The chain couples TRBV25-1 to TRBJ1-2, with D possibly TRBD1 on 5 matching bases. Between the trimmed V and J ends, which lost 3 bases and 7 bases, there was a span of 15 bases. CDR3 length: 14 amino acids. The germline V gene has CDR1 MGHDK and CDR2 SYGVNS. The chain's CDR3 is CASSDTVIGTGYTF. Written as DNA, the CDR3 is TGTGCCAGCAGTGATACAGTAATCGGGACTGGCTACACCTTC.

The chain recombines TRBV20-1 with TRBJ2-3; unclear D gene. Trimming pared 3 bases from V and 6 bases from J, leaving 10 bases between. The CDR3 is made up of 12 amino acids. Germline CDR1 DFQATT, CDR2 SNEGSKA (reference sequence). CDR3 amino acids: CSASNPEDTQYF. The DNA for the CDR3 is TGCAGTGCTAGTAACCCGGAGGATACGCAGTATTTT.

The genes are TRBV5-1 and TRBJ2-3, with 9 bases that match TRBD1. The trim removed 3 bases at V and 2 bases at J, leaving 4 bases unmatched. Germline V gene data show CDR1 as SGHRS and CDR2 as YFSETQ. This CDR3 contains 15 residues. The CDR3 DNA is TGCGCCAGCAGCTGGACAGGGGACTCCACAGATACGCAGTATTTT. Translating it yields CASSWTGDSTDTQYF. The whole variable domain, remainder taken from reference TRBV5-1 and TRBJ2-3, is KAGVTQTPRYLIKTRGQQVTLSCSPISGHRSVSWYQQTPGQGLQFLFEYFSETQRNKGNFPGRFSGRQFSNSRSEMNVSTLELGDSALYLCASSWTGDSTDTQYFGPGTRLTVL.

The chain has TRBV20-1 and TRBJ2-5, with 11 bases that match TRBD2. The V gene's germline CDR1 is DFQATT and CDR2 SNEGSKA (reference sequence). With 0 bases clipped from V and 4 bases from J, the junction kept 7 bases outside the gene matches. The CDR3 is 16 amino acids. CDR3 residues: CSARDPSGGRGETQYF. The CDR3 DNA reads TGCAGTGCTAGAGATCCTAGCGGGGGGCGGGGAGAGACCCAGTACTTC.

The chain carries TRBV5-1 and TRBJ2-2; 11 bases agree with TRBD1. The CDR3 is made up of 17 amino acids. From germline, CDR1 is SGHRS and CDR2 YFSETQ. V gave up 0 bases and J gave up 7 bases; unmatched junction bases: 8. The chain's CDR3 is CASSLEWTGGYGGELFF. The CDR3, as DNA: TGCGCCAGCAGCTTGGAGTGGACAGGGGGCTATGGCGGGGAGCTGTTTTTT. Full variable domain (outside the CDR3, taken from reference TRBV5-1 and TRBJ2-2): KAGVTQTPRYLIKTRGQQVTLSCSPISGHRSVSWYQQTPGQGLQFLFEYFSETQRNKGNFPGRFSGRQFSNSRSEMNVSTLELGDSALYLCASSLEWTGGYGGELFFGEGSRLTVL.

This clonotype has a handful of counts. The V gene is TRBV7-9, the J gene TRBJ1-6; no clear D. The CDR3 spans 15 residues. The V and J ends lost 1 base and 9 bases respectively, with 13 bases between them. Germline V CDR1 and CDR2: SEHNR, FQNEAQ (reference sequence). Here the CDR3 DNA reads TGTGCCAGCAGCTTAGGGGGTGGGGTTTCTTCACCCCTCCACTTT. The encoded protein is CASSLGGGVSSPLHF.